Below are 7 T cell receptor beta chains sequenced from a single sample in a study of Ad26.COV2.S vaccination and SARS-CoV-2 variants. The data were produced by immunoSEQ multiplex PCR, yet TCRdb's version contains in-frame clones alone and is incomplete. Counted here are hundreds of thousands of clones, 88% occurring once; the ten biggest clones make up about 6.4%. Treatment defined: around 19 received Ad26.COV2.S at low or high dose, single or two shots; about 5 received placebo; per-sample allocation not given. The investigators took samples on day 63 after the first vaccine or placebo injection. The starting material was peripheral blood, obtained in a trial of Ad26.COV2.S vaccine versus placebo. These receptors all stem from a person aged 18-65 years who received the Ad26.COV2.S COVID-19 vaccine or a placebo.

The chain employs TRBV2 and TRBJ2-2; a possible D gene is TRBD2 (7 bases). Trimming shortened V by 6 bases and J by 5 bases, and 13 bases separated the two germline ends. The CDR3 spans 14 residues. Germline V gene data show CDR1 as SNHLY and CDR2 as FYNNEI. The CDR3 is CASRYREGTGELFF. DNA for the CDR3: TGTGCCAGCAGGTACAGGGAGGGGACCGGGGAGCTGTTTTTT.

This chain connects TRBV14 to TRBJ2-1; a possible D gene is TRBD1 (7 bases). Germline V lookup: CDR1 SGHDN, CDR2 FVKESK. The CDR3 consists of 13 residues. The ends were cut back, 4 bases at V and 9 bases at J, with 13 bases in the middle. The CDR3 region is CASSRRGPSEQFF. The CDR3 DNA sequence: TGTGCCAGCAGCCGGAGGGGGCCCAGTGAGCAGTTCTTC.

The V call is TRBV11-1, the J call TRBJ1-1, with 9 nucleotides matching TRBD1. This CDR3 has 16 amino acids. The trim removed 8 bases at V and 4 bases at J, leaving 14 bases unmatched. CDR1 and CDR2 from the germline V gene are SGHAT and FQDESV (reference sequence). The CDR3 region is CASRDNRGLRGTEAFF. The CDR3 DNA follows: TGTGCCAGCCGGGACAACAGGGGGCTCCGGGGCACTGAAGCTTTCTTT.

Details on this clone: The same CDR3 also results from other DNA sequences found in this sample. The V gene is TRBV9, the J gene TRBJ1-1, with D hard to call. This CDR3 contains 13 residues. Trimming shortened V by 0 bases and J by 2 bases, and 5 bases separated the two germline ends. Looked up from germline, CDR1 is SGDLS and CDR2 is YYNGEE. CDR3 sequence reads: CASSVGSNTEAFF. As DNA, the CDR3 is TGTGCCAGCAGCGTAGGGAGTAACACTGAAGCTTTCTTT.

In the case of this clone: The same CDR3 can be traced to other DNA sequences in this sample. V is TRBV28 and J is TRBJ1-5; D gene uncertain. Trimming cost V 3 bases and J 2 bases, with 2 bases left between them. Germline-derived CDR1 and CDR2 are MDHEN and SYDVKM. This CDR3 has 12 amino acids. The CDR3 DNA reads as TGTGCCAGCAGTTTCGGCAATCAGCCCCAGCATTTT. As protein: CASSFGNQPQHF. The full variable domain, with the rest looked up from reference TRBV28 and TRBJ1-5, is DVKVTQSSRYLVKRTGEKVFLECVQDMDHENMFWYRQDPGLGLRLIYFSYDVKMKEKGDIPEGYSVSREKKERFSLILESASTNQTSMYLCASSFGNQPQHFGDGTRLSIL.

The chain is built from TRBV10-3 and TRBJ1-6; D call uncertain. Germline V gene sequence: CDR1 ENHRY, CDR2 SYGVKD. V lost 6 bases and J 8 bases, leaving 11 bases between the germline ends. The length of the CDR3 is 13 residues. CDR3 nucleotides: TGTGCCATCAGGGCACGAGCGGATTCACCCCTCCACTTT. This translates into CAIRARADSPLHF.

This clone has just one count. Here the CDR3 reads CASSQRGSAYNEQFF. The DNA for the CDR3 is TGTGCCAGCAGTCAGCGGGGGTCCGCATACAATGAGCAGTTCTTC. V gene TRBV5-4 combines with J gene TRBJ2-1; 8 positions agree with TRBD2. Trimming removed 5 bases from V and 4 bases from J; junction bases left unmatched: 8. This CDR3 has 15 residues. Germline CDR1 reads SGHNT; CDR2 reads YYREEE (reference sequence).